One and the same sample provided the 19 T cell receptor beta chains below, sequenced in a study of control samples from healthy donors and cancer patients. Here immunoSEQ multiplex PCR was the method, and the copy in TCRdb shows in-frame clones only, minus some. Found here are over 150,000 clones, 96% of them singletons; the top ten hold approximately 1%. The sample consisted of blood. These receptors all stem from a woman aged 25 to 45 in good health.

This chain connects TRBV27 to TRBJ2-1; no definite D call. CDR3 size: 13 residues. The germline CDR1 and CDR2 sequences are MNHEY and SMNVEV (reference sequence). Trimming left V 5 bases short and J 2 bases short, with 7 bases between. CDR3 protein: CASSVGAYNEQFF. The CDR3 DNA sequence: TGTGCCAGCAGTGTCGGAGCCTACAATGAGCAGTTCTTC.

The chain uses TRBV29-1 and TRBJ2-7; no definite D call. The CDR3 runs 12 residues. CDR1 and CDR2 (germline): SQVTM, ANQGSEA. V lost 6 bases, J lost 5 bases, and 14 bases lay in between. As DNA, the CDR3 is TGCAGCGTCAAGCAAGACTTGCACGAGCAGTACTTC. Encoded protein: CSVKQDLHEQYF.

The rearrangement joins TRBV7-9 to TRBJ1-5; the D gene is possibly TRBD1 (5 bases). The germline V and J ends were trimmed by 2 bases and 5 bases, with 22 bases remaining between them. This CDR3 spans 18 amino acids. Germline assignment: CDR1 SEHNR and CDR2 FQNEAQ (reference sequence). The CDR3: CASSLYRGAGTLDQPQHF. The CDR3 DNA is TGTGCCAGCAGCTTATATCGTGGAGCCGGGACTTTGGATCAGCCCCAGCATTTT. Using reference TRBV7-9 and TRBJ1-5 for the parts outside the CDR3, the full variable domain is DTGVSQNPRHKITKRGQNVTFRCDPISEHNRLYWYRQTLGQGPEFLTYFQNEAQLEKSRLLSDRFSAERPKGSFSTLEIQRTEQGDSAMYLCASSLYRGAGTLDQPQHFGDGTRLSIL.

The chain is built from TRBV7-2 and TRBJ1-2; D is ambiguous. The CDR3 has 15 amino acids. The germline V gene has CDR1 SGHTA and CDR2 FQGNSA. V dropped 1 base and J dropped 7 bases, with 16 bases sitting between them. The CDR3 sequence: CASSLDRRDAFGYTF. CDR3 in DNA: TGTGCCAGCAGCTTAGATCGGCGGGATGCTTTTGGCTACACCTTC. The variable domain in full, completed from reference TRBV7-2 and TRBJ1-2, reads GAGVSQSPSNKVTEKGKDVELRCDPISGHTALYWYRQSLGQGLEFLIYFQGNSAPDKSGLPSDRFSAERTGGSVSTLTIQRTQQEDSAVYLCASSLDRRDAFGYTFGSGTRLTVV.

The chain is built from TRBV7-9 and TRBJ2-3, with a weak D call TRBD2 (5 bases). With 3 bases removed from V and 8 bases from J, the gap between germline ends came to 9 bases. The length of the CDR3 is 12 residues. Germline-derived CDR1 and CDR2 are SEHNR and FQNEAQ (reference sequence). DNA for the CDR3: TGTGCCAGCAGCTTGGAGGACCTTACGCAGTATTTT. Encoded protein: CASSLEDLTQYF.

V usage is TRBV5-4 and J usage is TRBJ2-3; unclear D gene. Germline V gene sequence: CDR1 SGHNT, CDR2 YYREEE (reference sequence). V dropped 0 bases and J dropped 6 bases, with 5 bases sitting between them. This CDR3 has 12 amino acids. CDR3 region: CASSLGMDTQYF. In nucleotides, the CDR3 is TGTGCCAGCAGCTTGGGAATGGATACGCAGTATTTT.

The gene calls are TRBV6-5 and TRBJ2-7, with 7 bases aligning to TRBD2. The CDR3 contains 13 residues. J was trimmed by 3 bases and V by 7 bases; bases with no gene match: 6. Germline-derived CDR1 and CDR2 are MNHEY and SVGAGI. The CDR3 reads CASTLGGGYEQYF. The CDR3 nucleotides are TGTGCCAGCACCCTCGGCGGGGGCTACGAGCAGTACTTC.

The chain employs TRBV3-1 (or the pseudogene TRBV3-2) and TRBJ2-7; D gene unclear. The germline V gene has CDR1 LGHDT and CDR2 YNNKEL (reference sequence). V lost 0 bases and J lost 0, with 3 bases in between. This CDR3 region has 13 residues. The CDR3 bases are TGTGCCAGCAGCCAAGAAGTCTCCTACGAGCAGTACTTC. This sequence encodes CASSQEVSYEQYF.

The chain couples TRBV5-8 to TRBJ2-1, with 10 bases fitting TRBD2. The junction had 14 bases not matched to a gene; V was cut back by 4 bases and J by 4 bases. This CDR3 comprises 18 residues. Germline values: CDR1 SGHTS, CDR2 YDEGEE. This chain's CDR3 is CASSPTNIAGGWYNEQFF. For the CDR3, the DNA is TGTGCCAGCAGCCCGACAAATATAGCGGGAGGTTGGTACAATGAGCAGTTCTTC. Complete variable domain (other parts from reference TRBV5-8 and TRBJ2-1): EAGVTQSPTHLIKTRGQQATLRCSPISGHTSVYWYQQALGLGLQFLLWYDEGEERNRGNFPPRFSGRQFPNYSSELNVNALELEDSALYLCASSPTNIAGGWYNEQFFGPGTRLTVL.

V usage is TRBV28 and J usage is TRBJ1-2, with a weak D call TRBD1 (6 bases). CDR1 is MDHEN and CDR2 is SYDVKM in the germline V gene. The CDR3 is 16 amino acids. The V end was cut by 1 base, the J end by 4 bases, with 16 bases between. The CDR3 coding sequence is TGTGCCAGCAGTTTATCCGGGCAGGGGCTGGTCTATGGCTACACCTTC. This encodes CASSLSGQGLVYGYTF.

The CDR3 DNA follows: TGTGCCAGCTCACCAAGGGGCTCGAACACTGAAGCTTTCTTT. This gives the protein CASSPRGSNTEAFF. The chain carries TRBV18 and TRBJ1-1; D may be TRBD1 (5 bases). V was trimmed by 2 bases and J by 1 base, leaving 8 bases between them. The V gene's germline CDR1 is KGHSH and CDR2 LQKENI. The CDR3 covers 14 residues.

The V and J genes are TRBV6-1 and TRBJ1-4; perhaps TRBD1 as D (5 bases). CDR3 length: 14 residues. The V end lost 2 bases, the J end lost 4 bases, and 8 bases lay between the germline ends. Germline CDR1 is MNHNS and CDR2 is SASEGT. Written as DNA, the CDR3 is TGTGCCAGCAGTGAAAGGGGAATTAATGAAAAACTGTTTTTT. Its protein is CASSERGINEKLFF.

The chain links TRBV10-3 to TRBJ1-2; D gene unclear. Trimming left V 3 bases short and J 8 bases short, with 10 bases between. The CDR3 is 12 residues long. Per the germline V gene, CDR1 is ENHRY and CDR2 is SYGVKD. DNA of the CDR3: TGTGCCATCAGTGACCCCCCCACGGGCTACACCTTC. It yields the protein CAISDPPTGYTF.

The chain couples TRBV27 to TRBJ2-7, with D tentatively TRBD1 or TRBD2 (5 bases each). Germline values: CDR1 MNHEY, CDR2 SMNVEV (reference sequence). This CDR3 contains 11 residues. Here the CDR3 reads CVSGRSYEQYF. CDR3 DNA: TGTGTATCGGGGCGGTCCTACGAGCAGTACTTC.

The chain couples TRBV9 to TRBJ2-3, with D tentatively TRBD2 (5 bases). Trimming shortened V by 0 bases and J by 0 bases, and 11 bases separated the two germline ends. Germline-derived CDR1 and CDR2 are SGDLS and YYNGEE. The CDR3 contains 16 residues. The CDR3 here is CASSVVGSPSTDTQYF. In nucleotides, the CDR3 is TGTGCCAGCAGCGTAGTTGGGAGTCCGAGCACAGATACGCAGTATTTT.

The CDR3, as DNA: TGTGCCAGCTCACGACCGCCAGGGAACACTGAAGCTTTCTTT. This gives the protein CASSRPPGNTEAFF. The rearrangement uses TRBV18 and TRBJ1-1; D remains ambiguous. V shed 4 bases and J shed 1 base, with 10 bases lying between them. In germline, CDR1 is KGHSH, CDR2 LQKENI. CDR3 length equals 14 residues.

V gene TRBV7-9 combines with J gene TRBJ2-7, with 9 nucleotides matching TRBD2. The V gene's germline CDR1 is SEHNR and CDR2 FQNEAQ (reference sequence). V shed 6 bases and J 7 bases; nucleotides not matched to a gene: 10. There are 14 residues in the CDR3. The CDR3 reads CASRSSGGTKEQYF. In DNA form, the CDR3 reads TGTGCCAGCAGATCAAGCGGGGGGACGAAAGAGCAGTACTTC.

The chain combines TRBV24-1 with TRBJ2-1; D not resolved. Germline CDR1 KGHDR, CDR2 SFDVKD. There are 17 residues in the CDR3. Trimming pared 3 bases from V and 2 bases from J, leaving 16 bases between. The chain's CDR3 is CATSDADVSITYNEQFF. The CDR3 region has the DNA TGTGCCACCAGTGATGCTGACGTTTCTATCACCTACAATGAGCAGTTCTTC.

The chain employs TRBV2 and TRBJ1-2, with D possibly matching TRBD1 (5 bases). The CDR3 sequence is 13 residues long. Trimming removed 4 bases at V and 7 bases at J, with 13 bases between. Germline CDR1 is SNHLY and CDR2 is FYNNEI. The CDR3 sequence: CASSGGRKAGYTF. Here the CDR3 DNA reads TGTGCCAGCAGTGGGGGACGTAAGGCTGGCTACACCTTC.